The clone carrying this T cell receptor beta chain was picked up many times. The CDR3 contains 14 residues. V lost 1 base, J lost 1 base, and 7 bases lay in between. The germline gives CDR1 SGHVS, CDR2 FQNEAQ. The source of the sample is a study of T cells in Graves' hyperthyroidism and ophthalmopathy. Amplified TCR beta CDR3 regions derived from RNA transcripts. First-round RT-PCR targeting the TCR CDR3 was performed with the HTBI primer set. MiXCR, applied by TCRdb to the multiplex PCR reads, yields one record per CDR3 protein. The sample shows about 480,000 distinct CDR3 sequences, around a quarter of them seen only once.

The clonotype originates from a woman in her 30s with Graves' ophthalmopathy. The chain joins TRBV7-8 to TRBJ2-5; TRBD1 is a possible D gene (5 bases). The sample comprised blood. This CDR3 reads CASSLVGAQETQYF. CDR3 sequence (DNA): TGTGCCAGCAGCTTAGTAGGGGCCCAAGAGACCCAGTACTTC.